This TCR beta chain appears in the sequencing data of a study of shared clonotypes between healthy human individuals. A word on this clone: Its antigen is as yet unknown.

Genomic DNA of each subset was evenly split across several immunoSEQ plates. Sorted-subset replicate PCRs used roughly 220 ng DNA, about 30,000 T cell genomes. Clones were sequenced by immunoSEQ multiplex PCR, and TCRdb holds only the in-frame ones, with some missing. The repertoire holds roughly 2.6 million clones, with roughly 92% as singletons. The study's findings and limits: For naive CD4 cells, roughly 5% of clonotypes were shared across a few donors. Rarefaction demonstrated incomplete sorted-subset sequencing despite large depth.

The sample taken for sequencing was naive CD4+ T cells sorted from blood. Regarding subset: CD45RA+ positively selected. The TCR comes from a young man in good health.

The CDR3 DNA reads as TGTGCCAGCAGTGAAGCGCTGGGGACTCAGCCCCAGCATTTT. This encodes CASSEALGTQPQHF. The chain uses TRBV2 and TRBJ1-5; possible D gene TRBD1, 5 bases. V lost 0 bases to trimming and J lost 6 bases, with 9 bases between them. The V gene's germline CDR1 is SNHLY and CDR2 FYNNEI. The CDR3 spans 14 residues.